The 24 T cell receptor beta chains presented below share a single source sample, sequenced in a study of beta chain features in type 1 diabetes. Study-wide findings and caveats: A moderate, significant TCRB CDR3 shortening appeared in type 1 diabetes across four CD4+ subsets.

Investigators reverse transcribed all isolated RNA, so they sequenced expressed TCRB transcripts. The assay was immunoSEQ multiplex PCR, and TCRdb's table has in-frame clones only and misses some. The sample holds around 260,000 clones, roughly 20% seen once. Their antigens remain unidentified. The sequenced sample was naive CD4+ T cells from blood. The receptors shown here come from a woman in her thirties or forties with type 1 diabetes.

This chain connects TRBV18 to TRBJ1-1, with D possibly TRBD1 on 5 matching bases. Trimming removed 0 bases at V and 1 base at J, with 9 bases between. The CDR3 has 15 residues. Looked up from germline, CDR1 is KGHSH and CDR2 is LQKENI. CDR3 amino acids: CASSPPSGWNTEAFF. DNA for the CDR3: TGTGCCAGCTCACCACCCTCAGGGTGGAACACTGAAGCTTTCTTT.

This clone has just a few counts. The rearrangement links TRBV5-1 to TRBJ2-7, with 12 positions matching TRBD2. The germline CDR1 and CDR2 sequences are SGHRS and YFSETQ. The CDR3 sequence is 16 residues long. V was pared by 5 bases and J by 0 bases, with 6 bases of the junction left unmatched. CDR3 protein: CASSTSGGSPSYEQYF. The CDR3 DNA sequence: TGCGCCAGCAGTACTAGCGGGGGGTCGCCCTCCTACGAGCAGTACTTC.

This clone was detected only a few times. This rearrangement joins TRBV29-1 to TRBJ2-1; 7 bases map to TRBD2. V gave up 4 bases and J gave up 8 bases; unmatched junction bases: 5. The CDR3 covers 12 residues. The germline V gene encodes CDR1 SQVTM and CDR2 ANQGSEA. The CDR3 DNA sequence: TGCAGCGTTGTAGATGGGGGGGATGAGCAGTTCTTC. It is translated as CSVVDGGDEQFF.

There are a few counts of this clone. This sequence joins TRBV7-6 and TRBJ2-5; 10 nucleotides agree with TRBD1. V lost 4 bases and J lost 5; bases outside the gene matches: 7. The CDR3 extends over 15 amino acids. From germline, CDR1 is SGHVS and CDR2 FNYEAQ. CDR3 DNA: TGTGCCAGCAGCTGGGGGACAGGGGAGGCCGAGACCCAGTACTTC. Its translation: CASSWGTGEAETQYF. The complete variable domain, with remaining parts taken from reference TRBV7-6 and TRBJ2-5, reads GAGVSQSPRYKVTKRGQDVALRCDPISGHVSLYWYRQALGQGPEFLTYFNYEAQQDKSGLPNDRFSAERPEGSISTLTIQRTEQRDSAMYRCASSWGTGEAETQYFGPGTRLLVL.

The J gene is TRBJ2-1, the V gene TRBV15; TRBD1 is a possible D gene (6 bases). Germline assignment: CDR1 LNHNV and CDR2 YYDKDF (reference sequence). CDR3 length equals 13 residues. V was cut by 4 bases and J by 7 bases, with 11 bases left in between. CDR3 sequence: CATSKGVENEQFF. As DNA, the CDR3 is TGTGCCACCAGCAAGGGGGTTGAAAATGAGCAGTTCTTC. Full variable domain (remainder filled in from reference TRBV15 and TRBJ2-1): DAMVIQNPRYQVTQFGKPVTLSCSQTLNHNVMYWYQQKSSQAPKLLFHYYDKDFNNEADTPDNFQSRRPNTSFCFLDIRSPGLGDTAMYLCATSKGVENEQFFGPGTRLTVL.

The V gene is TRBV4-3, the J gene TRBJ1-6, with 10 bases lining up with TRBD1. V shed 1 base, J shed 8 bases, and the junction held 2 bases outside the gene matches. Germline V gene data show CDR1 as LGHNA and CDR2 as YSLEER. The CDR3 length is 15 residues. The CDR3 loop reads CASSQVGTGDSPLHF. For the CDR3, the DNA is TGCGCCAGCAGCCAAGTTGGGACAGGGGATTCACCCCTCCACTTT.

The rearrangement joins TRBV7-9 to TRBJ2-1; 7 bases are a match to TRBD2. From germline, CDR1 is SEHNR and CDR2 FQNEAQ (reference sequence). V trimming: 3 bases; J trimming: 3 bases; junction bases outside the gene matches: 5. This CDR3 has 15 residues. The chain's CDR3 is CASSFLADLYNEQFF. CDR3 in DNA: TGTGCCAGCAGCTTCCTAGCGGATCTCTACAATGAGCAGTTCTTC.

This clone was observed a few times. The CDR3 is CAWSGWRTDTQYF. The DNA for the CDR3 is TGTGCCTGGAGTGGATGGCGCACAGATACGCAGTATTTT. This sequence joins TRBV30 and TRBJ2-3; D call uncertain. Germline-derived CDR1 and CDR2 are GTSNPN and SVGIG (reference sequence). This CDR3 spans 13 amino acids. With 1 base removed from V and 1 base from J, the gap between germline ends came to 6 bases.

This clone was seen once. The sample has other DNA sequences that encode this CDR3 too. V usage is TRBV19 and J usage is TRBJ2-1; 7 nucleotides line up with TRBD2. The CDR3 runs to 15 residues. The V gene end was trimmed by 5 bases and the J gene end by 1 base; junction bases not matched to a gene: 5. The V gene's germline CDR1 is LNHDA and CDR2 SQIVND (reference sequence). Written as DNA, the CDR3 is TGTGCCAGTAGTCCGCAGCGGGATTCCTACAATGAGCAGTTCTTC. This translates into CASSPQRDSYNEQFF.

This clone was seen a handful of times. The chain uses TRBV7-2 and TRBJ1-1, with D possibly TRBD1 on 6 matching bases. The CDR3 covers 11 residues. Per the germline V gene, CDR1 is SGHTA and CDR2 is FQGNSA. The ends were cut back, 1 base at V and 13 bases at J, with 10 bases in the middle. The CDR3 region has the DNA TGTGCCAGCAGCTTAGGGGGGCCGGGTTTCTTT. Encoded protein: CASSLGGPGFF.

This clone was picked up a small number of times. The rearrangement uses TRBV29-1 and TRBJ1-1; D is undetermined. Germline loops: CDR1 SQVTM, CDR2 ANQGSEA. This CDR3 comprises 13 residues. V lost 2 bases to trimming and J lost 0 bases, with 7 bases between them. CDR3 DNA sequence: TGCAGCGTTGAATCAGGAATGAACACTGAAGCTTTCTTT. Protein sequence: CSVESGMNTEAFF.

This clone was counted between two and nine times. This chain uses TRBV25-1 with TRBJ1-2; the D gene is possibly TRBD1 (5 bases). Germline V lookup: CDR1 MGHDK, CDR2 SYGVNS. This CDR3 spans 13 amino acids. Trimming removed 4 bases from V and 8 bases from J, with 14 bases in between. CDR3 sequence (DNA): TGTGCCAGCAGTGGTTCAGAAGGGGTCGGCTACACCTTC. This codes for CASSGSEGVGYTF.

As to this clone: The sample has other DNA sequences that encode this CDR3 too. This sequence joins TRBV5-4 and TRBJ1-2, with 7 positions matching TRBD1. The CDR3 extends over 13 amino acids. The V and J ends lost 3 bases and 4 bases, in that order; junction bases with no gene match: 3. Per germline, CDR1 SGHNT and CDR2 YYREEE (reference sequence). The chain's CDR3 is CASSSDRAYGYTF. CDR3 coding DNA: TGTGCCAGCAGCTCTGACAGGGCCTATGGCTACACCTTC.

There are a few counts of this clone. The CDR3 protein is CASSDPGQGGHEQYF. The CDR3 DNA reads as TGTGCCAGCAGTGACCCAGGACAGGGGGGCCACGAGCAGTACTTC. The chain carries TRBV25-1 and TRBJ2-7; 10 nucleotides agree with TRBD1. The V gene's germline CDR1 is MGHDK and CDR2 SYGVNS. The V and J ends lost 3 bases and 5 bases, in that order; junction bases with no gene match: 7. There are 15 residues in the CDR3.

The CDR3 loop is CAWSAGSKEFF. CDR3 in DNA: TGTGCCTGGAGTGCCGGGAGCAAGGAGTTCTTC. J is TRBJ2-1 and V is TRBV30, with D possibly being TRBD2 (6 bases). CDR1 is GTSNPN and CDR2 is SVGIG in the germline V gene (reference sequence). The CDR3 consists of 11 residues. V lost 1 base and J lost 14, with 12 bases in between.

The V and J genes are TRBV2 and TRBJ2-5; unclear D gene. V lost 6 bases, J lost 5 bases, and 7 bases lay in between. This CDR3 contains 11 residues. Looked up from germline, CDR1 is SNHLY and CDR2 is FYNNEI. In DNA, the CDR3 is TGTGCCAGCAGGAGCACCGAGACCCAGTACTTC. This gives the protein CASRSTETQYF.

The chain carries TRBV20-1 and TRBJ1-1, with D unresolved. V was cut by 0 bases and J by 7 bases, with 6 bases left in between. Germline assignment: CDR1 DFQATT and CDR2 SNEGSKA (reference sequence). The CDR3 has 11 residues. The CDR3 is CSARETDEAFF. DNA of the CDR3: TGCAGTGCTAGAGAGACTGATGAAGCTTTCTTT.

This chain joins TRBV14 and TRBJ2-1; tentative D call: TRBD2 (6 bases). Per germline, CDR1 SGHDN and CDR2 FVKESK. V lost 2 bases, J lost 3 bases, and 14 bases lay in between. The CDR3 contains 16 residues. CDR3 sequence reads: CASSQPPSGYYNEQFF. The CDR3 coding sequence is TGTGCCAGCAGCCAACCCCCCAGCGGGTACTACAATGAGCAGTTCTTC.

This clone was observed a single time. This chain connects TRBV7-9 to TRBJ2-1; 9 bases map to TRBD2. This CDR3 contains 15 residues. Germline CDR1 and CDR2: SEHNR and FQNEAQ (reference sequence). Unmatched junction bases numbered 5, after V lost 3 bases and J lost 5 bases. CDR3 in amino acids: CASSLRGRANNEQFF. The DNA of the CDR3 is TGTGCCAGCAGCTTGCGCGGGAGGGCAAACAATGAGCAGTTCTTC.

The chain's CDR3 is CASTRTGELFF. The CDR3 nucleotides are TGTGCCAGCACCAGGACCGGGGAGCTGTTTTTT. This chain links TRBV11-3 with TRBJ2-2; D call uncertain. The CDR3 has 11 amino acids. V was cut by 7 bases and J by 5 bases, with 5 bases left in between. Germline V gene lookup returns CDR1 SGHNT and CDR2 YENEEA.

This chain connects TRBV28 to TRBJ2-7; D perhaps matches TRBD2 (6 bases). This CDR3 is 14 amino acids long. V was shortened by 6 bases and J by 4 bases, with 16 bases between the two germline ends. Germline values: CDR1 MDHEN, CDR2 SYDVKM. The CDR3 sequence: CASSGGPTRYEQYF. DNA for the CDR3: TGTGCCAGCAGCGGGGGACCGACTCGGTACGAGCAGTACTTC. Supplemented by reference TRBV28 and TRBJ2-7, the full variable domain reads DVKVTQSSRYLVKRTGEKVFLECVQDMDHENMFWYRQDPGLGLRLIYFSYDVKMKEKGDIPEGYSVSREKKERFSLILESASTNQTSMYLCASSGGPTRYEQYFGPGTRLTVT.

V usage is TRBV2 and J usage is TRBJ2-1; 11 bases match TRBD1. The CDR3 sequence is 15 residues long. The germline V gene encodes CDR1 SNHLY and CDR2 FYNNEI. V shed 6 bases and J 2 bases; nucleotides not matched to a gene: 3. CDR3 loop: CASRMGQGAYNEQFF. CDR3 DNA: TGTGCCAGCAGGATGGGACAGGGGGCCTACAATGAGCAGTTCTTC.

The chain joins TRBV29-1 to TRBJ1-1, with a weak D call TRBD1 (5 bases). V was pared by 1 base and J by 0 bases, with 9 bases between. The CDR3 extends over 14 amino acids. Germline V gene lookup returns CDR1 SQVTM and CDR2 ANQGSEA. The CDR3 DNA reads TGCAGCGTTGAAGCGACAGTCATGAACACTGAAGCTTTCTTT. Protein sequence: CSVEATVMNTEAFF.

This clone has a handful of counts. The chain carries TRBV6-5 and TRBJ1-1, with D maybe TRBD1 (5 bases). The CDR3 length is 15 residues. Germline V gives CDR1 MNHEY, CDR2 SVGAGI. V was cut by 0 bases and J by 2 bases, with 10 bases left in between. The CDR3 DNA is TGTGCCAGCAGTTACTCCCTTGACAGTAACACTGAAGCTTTCTTT. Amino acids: CASSYSLDSNTEAFF.